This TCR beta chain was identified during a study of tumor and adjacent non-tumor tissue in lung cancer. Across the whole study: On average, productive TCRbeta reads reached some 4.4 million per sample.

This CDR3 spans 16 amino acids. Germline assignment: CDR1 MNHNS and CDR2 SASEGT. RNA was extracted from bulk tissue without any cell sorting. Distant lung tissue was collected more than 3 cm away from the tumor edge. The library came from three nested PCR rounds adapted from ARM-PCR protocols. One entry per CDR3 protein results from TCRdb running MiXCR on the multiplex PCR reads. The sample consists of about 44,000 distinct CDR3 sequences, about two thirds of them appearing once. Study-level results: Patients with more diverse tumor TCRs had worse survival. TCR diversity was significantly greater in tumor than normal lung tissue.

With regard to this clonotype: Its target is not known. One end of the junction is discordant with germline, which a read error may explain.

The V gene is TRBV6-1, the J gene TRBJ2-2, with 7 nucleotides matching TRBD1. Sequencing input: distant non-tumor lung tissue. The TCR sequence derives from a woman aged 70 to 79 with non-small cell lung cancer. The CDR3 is CASSGRGGRTIGELFF. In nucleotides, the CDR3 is TGTGCTAGCAGTGGAAGAGGGGGCCGGACCATCGGGGAGCTGTTTTTT.